The clone carrying this T cell receptor beta chain was seen only a few times. This entry comes from a study of blood T cell repertoires in COVID-19. The CDR3 runs to 13 residues. Germline V CDR1 and CDR2: SGHRS, YFSETQ. Trimming removed 0 bases at V and 0 bases at J, with 3 bases between. The assay was immunoSEQ multiplex PCR, and TCRdb's table has in-frame clones only and misses some. The sample carries 300,000 to 400,000 clones, around 89% recorded once. The sequence derives from a woman in her 30s with acute COVID-19. The chain has TRBV5-1 and TRBJ1-1; D uncertain. The sequencing input was PBMCs or T cells enriched from blood (not recorded which). DNA for the CDR3: TGCGCCAGCAGCTTGGTCATGAACACTGAAGCTTTCTTT. Translating gives CASSLVMNTEAFF.